The 15 T cell receptor beta chains below were found in one sample sequenced in a study of blood T cell repertoires in COVID-19. The assay was immunoSEQ multiplex PCR, and TCRdb's table has in-frame clones only and misses some. There are some 100,000 clones in the sample; over 65% occur only once, and 9.5% to 15% lies in the top ten. Sequencing input: peripheral blood. These receptors were taken from a human donor in a cohort sampled during active COVID-19.

This clone was seen at least ten times. V and J are TRBV2 and TRBJ2-7; 7 positions agree with TRBD1. CDR3 size: 14 residues. With 8 bases clipped from V and 12 bases from J, the junction kept 19 bases outside the gene matches. Germline V gene lookup returns CDR1 SNHLY and CDR2 FYNNEI. The CDR3 is CASLPGQLSLRGYF. The CDR3 coding sequence is TGTGCCAGCCTTCCGGGACAGCTAAGTCTACGCGGGTACTTC.

The chain has TRBV4-1 and TRBJ2-7; 8 bases align to TRBD1. The CDR3 loop spans 15 amino acids. J was trimmed by 2 bases and V by 6 bases; bases with no gene match: 9. Germline CDR1 and CDR2: MGHRA and YSYEKL. DNA for the CDR3: TGCGCCAGCAGTCGCGACACAGGGGGAACCTACGAGCAGTACTTC. Translation: CASSRDTGGTYEQYF.

This chain connects TRBV6-5 to TRBJ2-3; 8 bases align to TRBD2. V trimming: 0 bases; J trimming: 6 bases; junction bases outside the gene matches: 5. This CDR3 has 15 amino acids. Per germline, CDR1 MNHEY and CDR2 SVGAGI. The CDR3 loop reads CASSYSNGGVDTQYF. The CDR3 nucleotides read TGTGCCAGCAGTTACTCGAACGGGGGGGTGGATACGCAGTATTTT.

CDR3 coding DNA: TGCGCCAGCAGTCCGGGACAGGGAAATGAAAAACTGTTTTTT. It translates to CASSPGQGNEKLFF. This chain uses TRBV5-1 with TRBJ1-4; 9 bases align to TRBD1. CDR3 length equals 14 residues. J gave up 5 bases and V 5 bases, and 4 bases lay outside the gene matches. The germline CDR1 and CDR2 sequences are SGHRS and YFSETQ.

The rearrangement uses TRBV1 and TRBJ2-5; the D call TRBD1 from the table was never checked on the DNA. TRBV1 is classified as a pseudogene. CDR3 length: 15 residues. CDR3 amino acids: CTSSPTDRVEETQYF. The CDR3 coding sequence is TGCACCAGCAGCCCCACGGACAGGGTAGAAGAGACCCAGTACTTC.

This clone was seen more than once but under ten times. The V call is TRBV4-3, the J call TRBJ2-2, with a weak D call TRBD1 (5 bases). The CDR3 spans 14 residues. Germline V lookup: CDR1 LGHNA, CDR2 YSLEER. V shed 3 bases and J shed 7 bases, with 12 bases lying between them. The CDR3 is CASSHWHRHGELFF. CDR3 in DNA: TGCGCCAGCAGCCATTGGCACAGGCACGGGGAGCTGTTTTTT.

The rearrangement uses TRBV5-1 and TRBJ2-3, with TRBD1 as a possible D gene (6 bases). Between the trimmed V and J ends, which lost 2 bases and 5 bases, there was a span of 18 bases. CDR3 length: 16 residues. The V gene's germline CDR1 is SGHRS and CDR2 YFSETQ. CDR3 in amino acids: CASSLQQGYVKDTQYF. The CDR3 DNA is TGCGCCAGCAGCTTACAACAGGGTTACGTTAAAGATACGCAGTATTTT.

The chain joins TRBV18 to TRBJ1-5; 7 nucleotides align to TRBD1. V was clipped by 5 bases and J by 2 bases; unmatched bases: 9. Germline V CDR1 and CDR2: KGHSH, LQKENI. This CDR3 comprises 16 residues. The DNA for the CDR3 is TGTGCCAGCTCAACCCGACAGGGCGGAGGCAATCAGCCCCAGCATTTT. Translating gives CASSTRQGGGNQPQHF.

The V call is TRBV5-4, the J call TRBJ2-5; TRBD1 might be the D (6 bases). V lost 4 bases, J lost 2 bases, and 12 bases lay in between. Germline CDR1 is SGHNT and CDR2 is YYREEE (reference sequence). The CDR3 loop spans 14 amino acids. The CDR3 here is CASSARTEQETQYF. Here the CDR3 DNA reads TGTGCCAGCAGCGCCCGGACAGAACAAGAGACCCAGTACTTC.

With respect to this clone: The limits of the CDR3 on the DNA are not certain, so only TCRdb's listed CDR3 is given. This chain uses TRBV21-1 with TRBJ2-7; the D call of TRBD2 is as the table states it, not checked on the DNA. TRBV21-1 is an annotated pseudogene. The CDR3 totals 18 residues, both ends included. The CDR3 sequence: CASSKVLMGVGAGNEQYF.

The CDR3 loop reads CASSLGVTEAFF. In nucleotides, the CDR3 is TGTGCCAGCAGCCTAGGTGTGACAGAAGCTTTCTTT. This rearrangement joins TRBV7-2 to TRBJ1-1; no firm D call. The CDR3 has 12 residues. The germline V and J ends were trimmed by 5 bases and 8 bases, with 12 bases remaining between them. CDR1 SGHTA and CDR2 FQGNSA come from the germline V gene. The full variable domain, with the rest looked up from reference TRBV7-2 and TRBJ1-1, is GAGVSQSPSNKVTEKGKDVELRCDPISGHTALYWYRQSLGQGLEFLIYFQGNSAPDKSGLPSDRFSAERTGGSVSTLTIQRTQQEDSAVYLCASSLGVTEAFFGQGTRLTVV.

CDR3 in amino acids: CASIPNRGIHYGYTF. CDR3 nucleotides: TGTGCCAGCATCCCTAACAGGGGGATTCACTATGGCTACACCTTC. The rearrangement joins TRBV2 to TRBJ1-2; TRBD1 aligns across 8 bases. The CDR3 loop spans 15 amino acids. The trim removed 7 bases at V and 3 bases at J, leaving 10 bases unmatched. Germline assignment: CDR1 SNHLY and CDR2 FYNNEI. The complete variable domain, with remaining parts taken from reference TRBV2 and TRBJ1-2, reads EPEVTQTPSHQVTQMGQEVILRCVPISNHLYFYWYRQILGQKVEFLVSFYNNEISEKSEIFDDQFSVERPDGSNFTLKIRSTKLEDSAMYFCASIPNRGIHYGYTFGSGTRLTVV.

This chain links TRBV5-4 with TRBJ2-3; TRBD1 matches 9 bases. CDR1 is SGHNT and CDR2 is YYREEE in the germline V gene (reference sequence). The CDR3 contains 17 residues. V lost 4 bases to trimming and J lost 8 bases; unmatched junction nucleotides: 17. CDR3 bases: TGTGCCAGCAGCCCGGGCCTCGGACAGGGGTCCCGTGGTACGCAGTATTTT. Translated: CASSPGLGQGSRGTQYF.

This chain uses TRBV6-6 with TRBJ2-7; 9 nucleotides line up with TRBD2. The CDR3 is 16 residues long. Germline V gene lookup returns CDR1 MNHNY and CDR2 SVGAGI (reference sequence). Trimming removed 5 bases from V and 0 bases from J; junction bases left unmatched: 8. The CDR3 sequence is CASSPRLAASSYEQYF. The CDR3 DNA sequence: TGTGCCAGCAGTCCCAGACTAGCGGCTAGCTCCTACGAGCAGTACTTC.

The gene calls are TRBV25-1 and TRBJ1-5, with D unclear. CDR1 and CDR2 from the germline V gene are MGHDK and SYGVNS. This CDR3 is built from 14 residues. The V end was cut by 3 bases, the J end by 3 bases, with 9 bases between. CDR3 nucleotide sequence: TGTGCCAGCAGTGAGGGCACCTCCAATCAGCCCCAGCATTTT. This encodes CASSEGTSNQPQHF.